This T cell receptor (beta chain) was captured by sequencing in a study of T cell repertoires in aging, cancer and after chemotherapy (dated by TCRdb to the late 2010s). About the investigation overall: The donors fell into six age groups ranging from 30 or younger to 70 or older, and each group had at least three individuals. Peripheral blood TCR beta repertoires from healthy donors and cancer patients were profiled to examine immunoaging and T cell reconstitution after chemotherapy. In total, the full dataset held about 9 million TCR reads. Control TCR repertoires from healthy donors were recorded across several months to years, and re-sampling revealed clear clonal overlap. Alongside 95 healthy donors serving as a reference group, the cohort included approximately 220 cancer patients, of whom roughly 90 had hematological cancers and some 130 had solid cancers.

Rearranged TRB sequences spanning V, D and J segments were amplified in a multiplex touch-down PCR with a mixed TRB-A/B primer pool. Illumina adapters and sample indices were attached to the amplicons in two consecutive PCR reactions using Phusion HS II polymerase. Amplicons were gel-purified using the NucleoSpin Gel and PCR Clean-up kit and were subsequently checked with Qubit and an Agilent 2100 Bioanalyzer. The libraries were sequenced on an Illumina MiSeq with 600-cycle, single-indexed, paired-end runs. Under the source paper's analysis protocol: Processing of the TRB sequences was carried out with MiXCR versions 2.12 and 3.0.5. A clone was defined as each unique CDR3 nucleotide sequence, and only productive sequences supported by at least two reads were kept. Shannon diversity, evenness, clonality (one minus evenness), and alpha-parameterized diversity profiles from alpha 0 to 5 were included as repertoire metrics. Generation probabilities of clones in paired pre- and post-chemotherapy samples were computed with the IGoR algorithm. The public reads were run again by TCRdb, first through fastp at Q25 and then through MiXCR, and only productive beta chains were kept. Each entry is one CDR3 protein sequence, shown with its most common DNA and genes. These V and J calls rely on TCRdb rather than the paper's analysis. The sample yields 10,000 to 15,000 distinct CDR3 sequences; roughly a third were counted once. 5% to 8% of the sample comes from the top ten.

TCR beta rearrangements were amplified from genomic DNA isolated from peripheral blood, not from sorted cells or RNA. The full study reports these points: The authors noted that the repertoire data do not allow conclusions about immunological memory after chemotherapy. Significantly lower blood TCR diversity and higher clonality were observed in untreated patients with hematological or solid cancers than in age-matched healthy donors. In healthy donors, the decline in TCR diversity with age was mainly due to loss of richness, whereas in cancer patients loss of evenness also played a role. An increase in median generation probability over the chemotherapy interval was observed in both cancer cohorts, suggesting that the repertoire was reconstituted through rebound thymic output.

Within its sample, this clonotype is medium-sized (0.01 to 0.1%). The antigen this receptor binds is unknown. Base quality data are lacking; no much larger clone is found one base away. The CDR3, cysteine through phenylalanine, is 15 amino acids long. This entry keeps only the CDR3 DNA: 45 bases, framed from base 1. CDR1 SQVTM and CDR2 ANQGSEA were looked up in the germline V gene. Between the V and J ends, shortened by 0 bases and 0 bases respectively, the junction contains 10 bases. The specimen sequenced was blood. The V gene is TRBV29-1 and the J gene is TRBJ2-3; the D segment cannot be called with confidence. This receptor was identified in a human donor in good health. The donor label of this sample is uncertain. The CDR3 protein sequence reads: CSVEDGSSSTDTQYF. The DNA sequence reads TGCAGCGTTGAAGACGGCAGCTCTAGCACAGATACGCAGTATTTT.